The 16 T cell receptor beta chains below come from one sample, sequenced in a study of metastatic and nonmetastatic thyroid tumors. Thyroid surgery was performed in patients who had received no treatment beforehand. Using MiXCR, TCRdb reanalyzed the PCR reads. The sample holds about 19,000 clones; roughly 27% are singletons and the top ten take roughly 3.1%. The sample taken for sequencing was blood. These receptors originate from a male donor with papillary thyroid cancer or a benign thyroid nodule (not recorded which). Some clones in this sample may be carry-over from other donors' samples.

The chain employs TRBV3-1 and TRBJ2-7, with D hard to call. CDR1 is LGHDT, CDR2 YNNKEL, per germline (reference sequence). V was shortened by 1 base and J by 2 bases, with 12 bases between the two germline ends. The CDR3 contains 15 residues. The CDR3 is CASSQVFRQTYEQYF. The CDR3 region has the DNA TGTGCCAGCAGCCAAGTTTTCAGGCAAACCTACGAGCAGTACTTC.

By share, this clone ranks as medium-sized. The rearrangement uses TRBV7-2 and TRBJ2-2; D gene uncertain. V lost 1 base and J lost 6, with 6 bases in between. The germline V gene has CDR1 SGHTA and CDR2 FQGNSA. The CDR3 loop spans 13 amino acids. CDR3 nucleotides: TGTGCCAGCAGCTTAGTTAGGTCCGGGGAGCTGTTTTTT. This gives the protein CASSLVRSGELFF.

This clone was picked up a small number of times. Given a much more abundant clone one base away, this may be a read error. Because the CDR3 is missing its conserved closing phenylalanine or tryptophan, this is likely a read error. The chain couples TRBV28 to TRBJ2-7, with 10 bases lining up with TRBD2. There are 15 residues in the CDR3. V gave up 5 bases and J gave up 0 bases; unmatched junction bases: 4. From germline, CDR1 is MDHEN and CDR2 SYDVKM. The CDR3 DNA reads as TGTGCCAGCAGTGGAACTAGCGGGAACTCCTACGAGCAGTACCTC. It is translated as CASSGTSGNSYEQYL.

This clone was counted a few times. The gene calls are TRBV19 and TRBJ2-1, with TRBD1 identical over 10 bases. The ends lost 4 bases at V and 7 bases at J; junction bases unmatched: 7. Germline CDR1 LNHDA, CDR2 SQIVND (reference sequence). The CDR3 has 15 residues. CDR3 in DNA: TGTGCCAGTAGTAGAAGACAGGGGGCGCGTAATGAGCAGTTCTTC. Amino acids: CASSRRQGARNEQFF.

V and J are TRBV5-1 and TRBJ1-2, with D possibly being TRBD1 (5 bases). This CDR3 has 14 residues. Trimming left V 4 bases short and J 4 bases short, with 14 bases between. Germline CDR1 and CDR2: SGHRS and YFSETQ. CDR3 in amino acids: CASSPHQGGYGYTF. The DNA for the CDR3 is TGCGCCAGCAGCCCACACCAGGGTGGCTATGGCTACACCTTC.

This clone was observed many times. The chain uses TRBV3-1 and TRBJ1-2; no definite D call. CDR1 and CDR2 (germline): LGHDT, YNNKEL (reference sequence). The CDR3 has 14 amino acids. The ends were cut back, 0 bases at V and 1 base at J, with 6 bases in the middle. The CDR3: CASSQENSNYGYTF. The CDR3 DNA follows: TGTGCCAGCAGCCAAGAAAACAGTAACTATGGCTACACCTTC.

Judged by abundance, this clone is medium-sized (0.01 to 0.1%). The rearrangement uses TRBV7-2 and TRBJ1-2; maybe TRBD1 (5 bases). The germline V gene encodes CDR1 SGHTA and CDR2 FQGNSA. This CDR3 region has 15 residues. Trimming took off 5 bases at V and 8 bases at J, with 21 bases between the two ends. The CDR3 sequence is CASSTPTEGRFGYTF. Here the CDR3 DNA reads TGTGCCAGCAGCACCCCGACAGAGGGTAGGTTCGGCTACACCTTC.

This chain uses TRBV5-1 with TRBJ2-7, with 9 bases fitting TRBD2. V lost 4 bases to trimming and J lost 6 bases; unmatched junction nucleotides: 8. This CDR3 has 14 residues. Germline CDR1 SGHRS, CDR2 YFSETQ. The CDR3 DNA sequence: TGCGCCAGCAGCCGGGGAGGAGCGGGAGGCGAGCAGTACTTC. Its translation is CASSRGGAGGEQYF.

This clone was counted between two and nine times. The rearrangement uses TRBV28 and TRBJ1-2, with 12 bases lining up with TRBD1. V gave up 1 base and J gave up 8 bases; unmatched junction bases: 11. CDR1 is MDHEN, CDR2 SYDVKM, per germline. CDR3 size: 17 residues. In DNA form, the CDR3 reads TGTGCCAGCAGTTTATTACTCGGGACAGGGGGCTTTCGGGGCTACACCTTC. The encoded protein is CASSLLLGTGGFRGYTF.

The chain joins TRBV19 to TRBJ2-1; 8 bases are a match to TRBD1. Germline-derived CDR1 and CDR2 are LNHDA and SQIVND (reference sequence). V shed 0 bases, J shed 1 base, and the junction held 8 bases outside the gene matches. CDR3 length: 18 residues. CDR3 bases: TGTGCCAGTAGTATAGATCGATCCGGACAGGGTTCCTACAATGAGCAGTTCTTC. The encoded protein is CASSIDRSGQGSYNEQFF.

This clone is termed medium-sized. V usage is TRBV6-4 and J usage is TRBJ2-2; 7 nucleotides align to TRBD2. The V gene's germline CDR1 is MRHNA and CDR2 SNTAGT. V lost 5 bases, J lost 5 bases, and 2 bases stayed unmatched. The CDR3 is 13 amino acids. CDR3 amino acids: CASSKAGTGELFF. The CDR3 nucleotides read TGTGCCAGCAGTAAAGCGGGAACCGGGGAGCTGTTTTTT.

This clone is deemed medium-sized. The chain carries TRBV6-1 and TRBJ2-1; no firm D call. The CDR3 length is 12 residues. Trimming cost V 3 bases and J 1 base, with 1 base left between them. CDR1 is MNHNS and CDR2 is SASEGT in the germline V gene. CDR3 amino acids: CASSDSYNEQFF. CDR3 bases: TGTGCCAGCAGTGATTCCTACAATGAGCAGTTCTTC.

This clone is labeled medium-sized. The chain joins TRBV7-8 to TRBJ1-3, with D unclear. The CDR3 has 16 amino acids. Germline CDR1 SGHVS, CDR2 FQNEAQ. V lost 0 bases, J lost 9 bases, and 18 bases lay in between. CDR3 sequence (DNA): TGTGCCAGCAGCTTAGCGTGGAAAGCCGGAAAGGGCACCATATATTTT. This encodes CASSLAWKAGKGTIYF.

This clone came up a few times. Because it lacks the conserved phenylalanine or tryptophan at the end, this CDR3 is likely a read error. The rearrangement links TRBV10-3 to TRBJ1-2, with D perhaps TRBD1 (5 bases). The length of the CDR3 is 13 residues. Germline CDR1 and CDR2: ENHRY and SYGVKD. CDR3 in DNA: TGTGCCGTCAGTGAGTCAGGGTGCTATGGCTACACCCTC. Encoded protein: CAVSESGCYGYTL.

This clone qualifies as medium-sized. V gene TRBV20-1 combines with J gene TRBJ2-3; TRBD2 aligns across 10 bases. Per germline, CDR1 DFQATT and CDR2 SNEGSKA (reference sequence). The CDR3 has 15 residues. V was pared by 3 bases and J by 6 bases, with 9 bases of the junction left unmatched. The CDR3 here is CSASVLAGVWDTQYF. DNA for the CDR3: TGCAGTGCTAGTGTTCTAGCGGGAGTTTGGGATACGCAGTATTTT.

This clone was counted between two and nine times. The chain links TRBV20-1 to TRBJ2-7; possibly TRBD1 for D (5 bases). V lost 7 bases and J 0 bases, leaving 13 bases between the germline ends. Germline V CDR1 and CDR2: DFQATT, SNEGSKA (reference sequence). The CDR3 runs to 13 residues. CDR3 residues: CSDKGASSYEQYF. CDR3 coding DNA: TGCAGTGATAAAGGGGCCAGCTCCTACGAGCAGTACTTC.